This T cell receptor beta chain came from a study of beta chain features in type 1 diabetes. Study-wide background: Age and gender were similar between patients and healthy donors, as were cell yields.

This clone was seen just once. Its cognate antigen is unknown. As every portion of the isolated RNA was reverse transcribed, the sequencing read expressed TCRB transcripts. Only in-frame clones appear in the TCRdb table, and some are missing; sequencing was by immunoSEQ multiplex PCR. Among roughly 370,000 clones listed, around 13% were seen once. Study findings and constraints: TCRB CDR3s were moderately but significantly shorter in Type 1 diabetes patients in all four CD4+ subsets.

The ends were cut back, 4 bases at V and 1 base at J, with 4 bases in the middle. The germline V gene has CDR1 DFQATT and CDR2 SNEGSKA (reference sequence). The CDR3 extends over 11 amino acids. Sample: naive CD4+ T cells from blood. The rearrangement uses TRBV20-1 and TRBJ1-2; D is unclear. This clonotype originated in a man aged 25 to 40 in good health. The chain's CDR3 is CSANNNYGYTF. The DNA for the CDR3 is TGCAGTGCTAATAATAACTATGGCTACACCTTC.